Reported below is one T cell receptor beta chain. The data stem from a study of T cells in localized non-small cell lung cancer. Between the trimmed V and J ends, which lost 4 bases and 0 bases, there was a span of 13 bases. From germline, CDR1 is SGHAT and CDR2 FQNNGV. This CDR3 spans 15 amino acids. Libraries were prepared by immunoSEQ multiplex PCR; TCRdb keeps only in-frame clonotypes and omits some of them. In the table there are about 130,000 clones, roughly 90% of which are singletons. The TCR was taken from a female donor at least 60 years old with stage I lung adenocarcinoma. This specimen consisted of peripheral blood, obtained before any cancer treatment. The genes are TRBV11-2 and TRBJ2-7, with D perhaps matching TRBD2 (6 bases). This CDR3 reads CASSSSGGISYEQYF. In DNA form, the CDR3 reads TGTGCCAGCAGCTCGAGTGGAGGGATCTCCTACGAGCAGTACTTC.